The clone carrying this T cell receptor (beta chain) appeared once. Its antigen is not identified. The data stem from a study of T cell responses to AZD1222 COVID-19 vaccine. Regarding the study as a whole: Dominant CD4 TCR responses targeted spike regions 160-218 and 743-854. Donors in the cohort were predominantly white British and more often female, and clonal diversity was possibly underestimated.

Sequencing used immunoSEQ multiplex PCR; TCRdb keeps in-frame clones, though not all of them. The table has fewer than 110,000 clones, less than 95% seen once. The CDR3 sequence is 13 residues long. The trim removed 6 bases at V and 8 bases at J, leaving 8 bases unmatched. Germline loops: CDR1 ENHRY, CDR2 SYGVKD. The TCR comes from an adult in good health. The genes are TRBV10-3 and TRBJ1-2, with TRBD1 matching over 8 bases. The specimen comprised peripheral blood, sampled on day 0 of AZD1222 vaccination. CDR3 sequence (DNA): TGTGCCATCAGGCTGGACAGGGCCCACGGCTACACCTTC. Amino acids: CAIRLDRAHGYTF.